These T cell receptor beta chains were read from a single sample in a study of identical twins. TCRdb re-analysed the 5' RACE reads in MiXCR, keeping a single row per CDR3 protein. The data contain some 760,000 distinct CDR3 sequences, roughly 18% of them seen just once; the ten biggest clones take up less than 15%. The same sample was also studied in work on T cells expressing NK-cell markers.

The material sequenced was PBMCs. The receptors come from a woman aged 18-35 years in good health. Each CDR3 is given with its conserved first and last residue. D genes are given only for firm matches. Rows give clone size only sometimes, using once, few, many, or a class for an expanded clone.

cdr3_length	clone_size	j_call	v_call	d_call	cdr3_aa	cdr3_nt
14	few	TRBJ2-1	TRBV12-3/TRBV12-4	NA	CASARASEYNEQFF	TGTGCCAGCGCAAGGGCTAGCGAGTACAATGAGCAGTTCTTC
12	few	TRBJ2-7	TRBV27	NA	CASRGDPYEQYF	TGTGCCAGCAGAGGGGACCCCTACGAGCAGTACTTC
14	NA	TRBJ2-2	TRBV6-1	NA	CASSGQLNTGELFF	TGTGCCAGCAGTGGACAGCTTAACACCGGGGAGCTGTTTTTT
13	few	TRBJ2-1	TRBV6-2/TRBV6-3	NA	CASSYRLANEQFF	TGTGCCAGCAGTTACCGGCTAGCCAATGAGCAGTTCTTC
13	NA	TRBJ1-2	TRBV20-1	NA	CSGREGLNYGYTF	TGCAGTGGCCGCGAGGGGCTTAACTATGGCTACACCTTC
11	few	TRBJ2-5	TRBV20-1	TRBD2	CSALAGETQYF	TGCAGTGCTTTAGCGGGGGAGACCCAGTACTTC
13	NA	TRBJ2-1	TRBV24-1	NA	CATSGQPYNEQFF	TGTGCCACCAGTGGCCAGCCTTACAATGAGCAGTTCTTC
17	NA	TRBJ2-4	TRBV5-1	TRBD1	CASSLLRQGQGKNIQYF	TGCGCCAGCAGCTTACTAAGACAGGGACAAGGCAAAAACATTCAGTACTTC
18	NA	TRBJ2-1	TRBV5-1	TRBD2	CASSLLFFGGISYNEQFF	TGCGCCAGCAGCTTGCTCTTCTTCGGGGGGATCTCCTACAATGAGCAGTTCTTC
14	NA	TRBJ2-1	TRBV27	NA	CASSLSDGYNEQFF	TGTGCCAGCAGTTTATCGGACGGGTACAATGAGCAGTTCTTC
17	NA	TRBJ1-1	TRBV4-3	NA	CASSLRGFLTENTEAFF	TGCGCCAGCAGCTTGAGAGGGTTTTTGACAGAGAACACTGAAGCTTTCTTT
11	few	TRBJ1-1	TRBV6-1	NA	CASHEDTEAFF	TGTGCCAGCCATGAGGACACTGAAGCTTTCTTT
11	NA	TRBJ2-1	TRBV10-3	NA	CAISPRDEQFF	TGTGCCATAAGTCCTCGCGATGAGCAGTTCTTC
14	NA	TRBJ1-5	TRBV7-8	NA	CASSLANKGQPQHF	TGTGCCAGCAGCTTAGCGAATAAAGGACAGCCCCAGCATTTT
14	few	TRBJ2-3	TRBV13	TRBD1	CASSSGQGSDTQYF	TGTGCCAGCAGCTCGGGACAGGGGTCAGATACGCAGTATTTT
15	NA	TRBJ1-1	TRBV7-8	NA	CASSPGGRVNTEAFF	TGTGCCAGCAGCCCCGGGGGACGGGTGAACACTGAAGCTTTCTTT
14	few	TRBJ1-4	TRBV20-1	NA	CSARDGGRIEKLFF	TGCAGTGCTAGAGACGGCGGCAGGATAGAAAAACTGTTTTTT
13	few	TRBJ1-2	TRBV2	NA	CASSEAGFYGYTF	TGTGCCAGCAGTGAAGCTGGGTTCTATGGCTACACCTTC
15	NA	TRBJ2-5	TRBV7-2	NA	CASSPSAKYQETQYF	TGTGCCAGCAGCCCTAGCGCAAAGTACCAAGAGACCCAGTACTTC
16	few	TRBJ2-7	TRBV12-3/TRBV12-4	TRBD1	CASSSTGGLPPYEQYF	TGTGCCAGCAGTTCGACAGGGGGCCTCCCCCCCTACGAGCAGTACTTC
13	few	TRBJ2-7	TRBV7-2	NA	CASSLGDWSEQYF	TGTGCCAGCAGCTTAGGGGACTGGTCTGAGCAGTACTTC
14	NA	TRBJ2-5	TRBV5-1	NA	CASSLTGMVETQYF	TGCGCCAGCAGCTTGACAGGGATGGTGGAGACCCAGTACTTC
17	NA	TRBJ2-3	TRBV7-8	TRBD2	CASSLRGVLAGSGPQYF	TGTGCCAGCAGCTTGAGGGGGGTACTAGCGGGGTCGGGCCCGCAGTATTTT
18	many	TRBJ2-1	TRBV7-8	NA	CASSLALPGELSYNEQFF	TGTGCCAGCAGCTTAGCCTTACCAGGGGAACTTTCCTACAATGAGCAGTTCTTC